Shown below are 11 T cell receptor beta chains from a single sample sequenced in a study of blood T cell repertoires in COVID-19. Clones were sequenced by immunoSEQ multiplex PCR, and TCRdb holds only the in-frame ones, with some missing. The sample has roughly 68,000 clones; about 85% are singletons. Source material: peripheral blood. The origin of the receptors is a woman aged 50 to 65 with COVID-19, enrolled during active disease.

This clone was recorded once. The gene calls are TRBV18 and TRBJ1-2, with D maybe TRBD1 (5 bases). CDR3 length: 13 residues. Per germline, CDR1 KGHSH and CDR2 LQKENI. V was cut by 3 bases and J by 8 bases, with 13 bases left in between. The CDR3 region has the DNA TGTGCCAGCTCACCTTCCAGGGAAATGGGCTACACCTTC. Its protein product is CASSPSREMGYTF. Variable domain in full (rest from reference TRBV18 and TRBJ1-2): NAGVMQNPRHLVRRRGQEARLRCSPMKGHSHVYWYRQLPEEGLKFMVYLQKENIIDESGMPKERFSAEFPKEGPSILRIQQVVRGDSAAYFCASSPSREMGYTFGSGTRLTVV.

The V call is TRBV5-1, the J call TRBJ2-3, with 7 bases matching TRBD2. The CDR3 is 16 residues long. The ends lost 2 bases at V and 0 bases at J; junction bases unmatched: 6. The germline V gene has CDR1 SGHRS and CDR2 YFSETQ. CDR3 DNA: TGCGCCAGCAGCTTTGTAAGCGGGACTAGCACAGATACGCAGTATTTT. This encodes CASSFVSGTSTDTQYF. The complete variable domain, with remaining parts taken from reference TRBV5-1 and TRBJ2-3, reads KAGVTQTPRYLIKTRGQQVTLSCSPISGHRSVSWYQQTPGQGLQFLFEYFSETQRNKGNFPGRFSGRQFSNSRSEMNVSTLELGDSALYLCASSFVSGTSTDTQYFGPGTRLTVL.

The chain joins TRBV9 to TRBJ2-7, with 9 bases aligning to TRBD2. From germline, CDR1 is SGDLS and CDR2 YYNGEE. The V and J ends lost 0 bases and 6 bases, in that order; junction bases with no gene match: 10. This CDR3 region has 16 residues. CDR3 protein: CASSVDPAGGPVEQYF. The DNA of the CDR3 is TGTGCCAGCAGCGTAGACCCGGCGGGAGGGCCCGTCGAGCAGTACTTC.

The table lists this clone with a few counts. The CDR3: CAWGALEGSNGYTF. CDR3 DNA sequence: TGTGCCTGGGGGGCCTTGGAGGGATCTAACGGCTACACCTTC. The chain is built from TRBV30 and TRBJ1-2, with D possibly matching TRBD1 (5 bases). The germline V and J ends were trimmed by 5 bases and 8 bases, with 21 bases remaining between them. Germline V gives CDR1 GTSNPN, CDR2 SVGIG (reference sequence). The CDR3 loop spans 14 amino acids.

The chain has TRBV28 and TRBJ1-1; no clear D gene. Germline CDR1 MDHEN, CDR2 SYDVKM. The CDR3 covers 14 residues. Trimming pared 3 bases from V and 2 bases from J, leaving 10 bases between. The DNA for the CDR3 is TGTGCCAGCAGTTTCAGCGACTTTAACACTGAAGCTTTCTTT. The encoded protein is CASSFSDFNTEAFF.

This clone has a handful of counts. The genes are TRBV19 and TRBJ2-1, with 7 bases lining up with TRBD2. The CDR3 length is 13 residues. V lost 5 bases and J lost 9; bases outside the gene matches: 7. Germline assignment: CDR1 LNHDA and CDR2 SQIVND (reference sequence). DNA for the CDR3: TGTGCCAGTAGTGTGGGAGGGCCCGCTGAGCAGTTCTTC. Translation gives CASSVGGPAEQFF.

This clone was seen only a few times. The chain combines TRBV5-4 with TRBJ2-1, with 8 bases that match TRBD2. This CDR3 region has 16 residues. The trim removed 1 base at V and 9 bases at J, leaving 12 bases unmatched. CDR1 is SGHNT, CDR2 YYREEE, per germline (reference sequence). CDR3: CASSLNSGLVPGEQFF. The CDR3 region has the DNA TGTGCCAGCAGCTTGAATTCGGGACTAGTACCAGGTGAGCAGTTCTTC. Combining the CDR3 with reference TRBV5-4 and TRBJ2-1 gives the whole variable domain ETGVTQSPTHLIKTRGQQVTLRCSSQSGHNTVSWYQQALGQGPQFIFQYYREEENGRGNFPPRFSGLQFPNYSSELNVNALELDDSALYLCASSLNSGLVPGEQFFGPGTRLTVL.

The rearrangement joins TRBV25-1 to TRBJ1-2, with D tentatively TRBD1 (6 bases). In germline, CDR1 is MGHDK, CDR2 SYGVNS. The length of the CDR3 is 14 residues. V was clipped by 7 bases and J by 4 bases, with 16 bases between them. CDR3 sequence (DNA): TGTGCCAGCACTCCTCAAACAGGGACCTATGGCTACACCTTC. Amino acid sequence: CASTPQTGTYGYTF.

This chain joins TRBV14 and TRBJ1-6; 7 bases are shared with TRBD1. CDR1 is SGHDN and CDR2 is FVKESK in the germline V gene. The CDR3 contains 16 residues. V lost 1 base, J lost 10 bases, and 10 bases stayed unmatched. This CDR3 is CASSQVWGRGISPLHF. CDR3 DNA sequence: TGTGCCAGCAGCCAAGTGTGGGGCAGGGGGATCTCACCCCTCCACTTT.

The chain's CDR3 is CASSYGLHYNEQFF. The DNA of the CDR3 is TGTGCCAGCAGTTACGGACTCCACTACAATGAGCAGTTCTTC. The rearrangement uses TRBV27 and TRBJ2-1, with TRBD2 as a possible D gene (5 bases). Germline assignment: CDR1 MNHEY and CDR2 SMNVEV (reference sequence). The CDR3 spans 14 residues. Trimming took 4 bases from V and 3 from J, leaving 10 bases between them.

The V gene is TRBV10-3, the J gene TRBJ1-6; D gene unclear. Trimming took off 1 base at V and 9 bases at J, with 4 bases between the two ends. CDR1 and CDR2 (germline): ENHRY, SYGVKD. The CDR3 has 12 amino acids. This chain's CDR3 is CAISEFGSPLHF. Here the CDR3 DNA reads TGTGCCATCAGTGAGTTCGGTTCACCCCTCCACTTT.